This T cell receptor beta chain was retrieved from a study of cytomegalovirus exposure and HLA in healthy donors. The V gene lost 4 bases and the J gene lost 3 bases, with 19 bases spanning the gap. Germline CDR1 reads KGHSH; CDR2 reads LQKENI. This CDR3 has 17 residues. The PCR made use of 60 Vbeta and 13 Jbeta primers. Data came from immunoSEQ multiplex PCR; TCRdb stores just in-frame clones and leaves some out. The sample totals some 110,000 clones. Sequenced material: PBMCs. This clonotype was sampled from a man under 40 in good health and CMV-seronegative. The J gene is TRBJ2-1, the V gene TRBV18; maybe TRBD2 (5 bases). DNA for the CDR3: TGTGCCAGCTCACAGGTACGGGGAGAAAACCTCTACAATGAGCAGTTCTTC. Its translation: CASSQVRGENLYNEQFF.